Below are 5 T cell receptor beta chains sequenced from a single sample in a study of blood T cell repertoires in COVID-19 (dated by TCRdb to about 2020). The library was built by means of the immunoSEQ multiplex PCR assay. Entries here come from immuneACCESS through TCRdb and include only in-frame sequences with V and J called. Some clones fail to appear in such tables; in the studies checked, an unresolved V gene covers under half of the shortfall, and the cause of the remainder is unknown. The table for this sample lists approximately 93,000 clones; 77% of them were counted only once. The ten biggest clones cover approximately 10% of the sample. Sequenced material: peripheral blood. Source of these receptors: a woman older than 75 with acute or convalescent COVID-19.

CDR3 nucleotide sequence: TGTGCCAGCAGCTGGGACAGCTTGCAAGGCTACACCTTC. Encoded protein: CASSWDSLQGYTF. The chain carries TRBV7-9 and TRBJ1-2; the match to TRBD1 covers 7 bases. CDR3 size: 13 residues. Per the germline V gene, CDR1 is SEHNR and CDR2 is FQNEAQ (reference sequence). The J segment lost 8 bases and the V segment lost 4 bases, leaving 7 bases of the junction unmatched.

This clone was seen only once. CDR3 sequence: CASSVAPWGGDLNTEAFF. The CDR3, as DNA: TGTGCCAGCAGCGTAGCCCCATGGGGGGGAGATCTGAACACTGAAGCTTTCTTT. The genes are TRBV9 and TRBJ1-1, with a weak D call TRBD1 (5 bases). Germline lookup yields CDR1 SGDLS and CDR2 YYNGEE. The CDR3 spans 18 residues. Trimming took off 0 bases at V and 0 bases at J, with 18 bases between the two ends.

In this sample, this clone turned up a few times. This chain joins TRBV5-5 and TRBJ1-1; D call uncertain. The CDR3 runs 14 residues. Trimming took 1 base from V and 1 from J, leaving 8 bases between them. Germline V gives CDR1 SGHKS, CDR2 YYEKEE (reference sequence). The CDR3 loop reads CASSLPPGNTEAFF. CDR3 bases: TGTGCCAGCAGCTTGCCGCCGGGGAACACTGAAGCTTTCTTT.

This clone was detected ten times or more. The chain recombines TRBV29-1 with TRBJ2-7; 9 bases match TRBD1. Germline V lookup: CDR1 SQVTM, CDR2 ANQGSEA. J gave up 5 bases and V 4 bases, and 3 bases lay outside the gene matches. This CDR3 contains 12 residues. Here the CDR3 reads CSVGGDRDEQYF. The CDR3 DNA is TGCAGCGTTGGGGGGGACAGGGACGAGCAGTACTTC.

The CDR3 spells CASSPRTGTNTEAFF. As DNA, the CDR3 is TGTGCCAGCAGCCCCCGGACAGGAACTAACACTGAAGCTTTCTTT. This chain links TRBV9 with TRBJ1-1, with 7 bases matching TRBD1. CDR3 length: 15 residues. Germline CDR1 and CDR2: SGDLS and YYNGEE. V was clipped by 4 bases and J by 2 bases; unmatched bases: 8.